This T cell receptor (beta chain) was documented in a study of technical replicates of blood from several donors. This CDR3 comprises 16 residues. In germline, CDR1 is SGHRS, CDR2 YFSETQ. With 4 bases removed from V and 0 bases from J, the gap between germline ends came to 14 bases. The repertoire was sequenced with immunoSEQ multiplex PCR; TCRdb's copy has only in-frame clones and lacks some. The data hold tens of thousands of clones, with about 90% observed a single time. This sequence joins TRBV5-1 and TRBJ2-1; perhaps TRBD2 as D (6 bases). The sequence came from a human donor in good health. Sequencing was carried out using T cells isolated from PBMCs. Here the CDR3 reads CASSQPVSGSYNEQFF. Written as DNA, the CDR3 is TGCGCCAGCAGCCAGCCGGTTAGCGGCTCCTACAATGAGCAGTTCTTC.